This T cell receptor beta chain came from a study of identical twins. This clonotype was found many times. Its antigen is not known. The germline V and J ends were trimmed by 10 bases and 5 bases, with 21 bases remaining between them. Germline loops: CDR1 ENHRY, CDR2 SYGVKD. The CDR3 contains 14 residues. The study's findings and limits: Memory repertoires lacked the insertion deficit that abundant cord blood beta clonotypes showed.

Template switching (which added a universal primer site) was used, and cDNA carried unique molecular identifiers. TCRdb itself ran the 5' RACE reads through MiXCR, one entry per CDR3 protein. The data hold about 570,000 distinct CDR3 sequences, with roughly 9.9% observed a single time. These sequences were also reported in another study, on yellow fever vaccine responses in identical twins. That work states: Twin vaccine T cell responses reportedly seemed partly convergent, partly personalized.

The specimen was PBMCs. V is TRBV10-3 and J is TRBJ2-7; tentative D call: TRBD2 (5 bases). The sequence came from a woman aged 18-29 years in good health. CDR3 sequence reads: CATTLRSAEDEQYF. DNA for the CDR3: TGTGCCACAACCCTCAGATCAGCGGAGGACGAGCAGTACTTC.